The 30 T cell receptor beta chains reported below all come from one sample, sequenced in a study of T cell responses to AZD1222 COVID-19 vaccine. This table comes from immunoSEQ multiplex PCR, and its TCRdb copy is limited to in-frame clones, with some not included. The sample carries tens of thousands of clones, 81% recorded once. The sample consisted of peripheral blood, taken 28 days after the second AZD1222 dose. The source of these receptors is an adult who received the AZD1222 COVID-19 vaccine.

This clone has a single count. The chain has TRBV19 and TRBJ1-1, with D hard to call. With 1 base removed from V and 2 bases from J, the gap between germline ends came to 8 bases. Germline V gene sequence: CDR1 LNHDA, CDR2 SQIVND (reference sequence). The CDR3 runs 14 residues. Here the CDR3 reads CASSIVSANTEAFF. The CDR3 DNA follows: TGTGCCAGTAGTATAGTGTCGGCTAACACTGAAGCTTTCTTT.

This clone was observed a handful of times. The J gene is TRBJ2-1, the V gene TRBV29-1; the D gene is possibly TRBD2 (5 bases). The CDR3 extends over 13 amino acids. The germline gives CDR1 SQVTM, CDR2 ANQGSEA. Trimming removed 3 bases at V and 6 bases at J, with 12 bases between. In DNA, the CDR3 is TGCAGCGTTGAGGAAGCGGCACTCAATGAGCAGTTCTTC. Amino acids: CSVEEAALNEQFF.

This clone was observed a single time. The J gene is TRBJ1-4, the V gene TRBV28; TRBD1 agrees at 11 bases. The length of the CDR3 is 15 residues. The V gene's germline CDR1 is MDHEN and CDR2 SYDVKM. V lost 6 bases to trimming and J lost 3 bases; unmatched junction nucleotides: 3. Here the CDR3 reads CASSGQGAANEKLFF. CDR3 DNA sequence: TGTGCCAGCAGCGGACAGGGGGCTGCTAATGAAAAACTGTTTTTT.

This chain links TRBV4-2 with TRBJ1-2; D perhaps matches TRBD1 (5 bases). CDR3 size: 14 residues. Per germline, CDR1 LGHNA and CDR2 YNFKEQ. Trimming stripped 0 bases from V and 5 bases from J, with 10 bases between. In nucleotides, the CDR3 is TGTGCCAGCAGCCAAGAAGGGAGGGGATATGGCTACACCTTC. It specifies CASSQEGRGYGYTF.

Concerning this clone itself: At one boundary the junction diverges from the germline segment, which might be a read error. The rearrangement links TRBV12-3 or TRBV12-4 to TRBJ1-3; D unclear. CDR3 length equals 11 residues. In DNA form, the CDR3 reads TGTGCCAGCAGTAGGAGTAGGGTCCTACATTTT. The encoded protein is CASSRSRVLHF.

This clone was found once. This chain uses TRBV20-1 with TRBJ2-1, with D possibly matching TRBD1 (5 bases). V gave up 6 bases and J gave up 15 bases, with 18 bases separating them. This CDR3 spans 11 amino acids. CDR1 and CDR2 (germline): DFQATT, SNEGSKA (reference sequence). CDR3 region: CSARNGAQLFF. For the CDR3, the DNA is TGCAGTGCCCGAAATGGGGCCCAGCTGTTCTTC.

V is TRBV5-5 and J is TRBJ2-6, with a possible D match to TRBD2 (5 bases). Trimming cost V 5 bases and J 0 bases, with 9 bases left between them. The CDR3 has 15 amino acids. Germline loops: CDR1 SGHKS, CDR2 YYEKEE (reference sequence). The chain's CDR3 is CASRPGVSGANVLTF. CDR3 DNA sequence: TGTGCCAGCAGACCCGGGGTCTCTGGGGCCAACGTCCTGACTTTC. Full variable domain (rest looked up from reference TRBV5-5 and TRBJ2-6): DAGVTQSPTHLIKTRGQQVTLRCSPISGHKSVSWYQQVLGQGPQFIFQYYEKEERGRGNFPDRFSARQFPNYSSELNVNALLLGDSALYLCASRPGVSGANVLTFGAGSRLTVL.

This chain joins TRBV4-1 and TRBJ2-4, with 9 bases that match TRBD1. The CDR3 runs 16 residues. The germline CDR1 and CDR2 sequences are MGHRA and YSYEKL. Trimming at V came to 4 bases and at J to 1 base, leaving 5 bases not matched to a gene. The chain's CDR3 is CASSPDRGIAKNIQYF. DNA of the CDR3: TGCGCCAGCAGCCCCGACAGGGGGATTGCCAAAAACATTCAGTACTTC.

The CDR3 region has the DNA TGTGCCAGTAGTACAGAAGGGACTAGCGGGAGGCCTCAGGAGACCCAGTACTTC. It specifies CASSTEGTSGRPQETQYF. V is TRBV19 and J is TRBJ2-5; 15 nucleotides agree with TRBD2. Trimming cost V 4 bases and J 5 bases; bases outside gene matches: 11. Germline V gives CDR1 LNHDA, CDR2 SQIVND (reference sequence). There are 18 residues in the CDR3.

The chain links TRBV5-4 to TRBJ2-7, with TRBD2 as a possible D gene (5 bases). The germline V gene encodes CDR1 SGHNT and CDR2 YYREEE (reference sequence). CDR3 length: 13 residues. Trimming took 0 bases from V and 6 from J, leaving 10 bases between them. As DNA, the CDR3 is TGTGCCAGCAGCTTGGGGCTAGCTTCCGAGCAGTACTTC. Residues: CASSLGLASEQYF.

The chain carries TRBV6-1 and TRBJ2-2; D is ambiguous. CDR1 MNHNS and CDR2 SASEGT come from the germline V gene. V lost 2 bases and J lost 3, with 7 bases in between. This CDR3 has 14 amino acids. CDR3 bases: TGTGCCAGCAGTGAACCGAGATACACCGGGGAGCTGTTTTTT. Its translation: CASSEPRYTGELFF.

This clone was detected only once. This chain connects TRBV28 to TRBJ1-2; weak D call: TRBD1 (5 bases). The V end lost 4 bases, the J end lost 9 bases, and 9 bases lay between the germline ends. The CDR3 sequence is 11 residues long. The V gene's germline CDR1 is MDHEN and CDR2 SYDVKM. The CDR3 is CASSSRDRYTF. The CDR3 DNA reads TGTGCCAGCAGTTCCAGGGACCGCTACACCTTC.

V usage is TRBV7-2 and J usage is TRBJ2-7; tentatively, D is TRBD1 (6 bases). The ends were cut back, 5 bases at V and 4 bases at J, with 9 bases in the middle. There are 12 residues in the CDR3. CDR1 is SGHTA, CDR2 FQGNSA, per germline. CDR3 amino acids: CASSGTGYEQYF. Written as DNA, the CDR3 is TGTGCCAGCAGCGGCACAGGGTACGAGCAGTACTTC.

This sequence joins TRBV7-3 and TRBJ1-1; no firm D call. This CDR3 has 13 residues. Trimming cost V 2 bases and J 5 bases, with 9 bases left between them. Germline CDR1 and CDR2: SGHTA and FQGTGA. Written as DNA, the CDR3 is TGTGCCAGCAGCTTAGACCGGGTTACTGAAGCTTTCTTT. Amino acids: CASSLDRVTEAFF.

This chain links TRBV19 with TRBJ2-7; 8 nucleotides match TRBD2. This CDR3 region has 19 residues. The junction had 18 bases not matched to a gene; V was cut back by 5 bases and J by 0 bases. In germline, CDR1 is LNHDA, CDR2 SQIVND (reference sequence). CDR3 protein: CASSARLASPGTRSYEQYF. In DNA form, the CDR3 reads TGTGCCAGTAGTGCCCGACTAGCGTCTCCGGGTACGCGCTCCTACGAGCAGTACTTC.

The V and J genes are TRBV5-5 and TRBJ2-4; a possible D gene is TRBD1 (6 bases). This CDR3 spans 17 amino acids. The V end lost 6 bases, the J end lost 3 bases, and 22 bases lay between the germline ends. Germline V gives CDR1 SGHKS, CDR2 YYEKEE (reference sequence). CDR3 DNA sequence: TGTGCCAGCACCTTAAACAGGGCAGGCAGACTCAAAAACATTCAGTACTTC. The encoded protein is CASTLNRAGRLKNIQYF. Filled out from reference TRBV5-5 and TRBJ2-4, the complete variable domain reads DAGVTQSPTHLIKTRGQQVTLRCSPISGHKSVSWYQQVLGQGPQFIFQYYEKEERGRGNFPDRFSARQFPNYSSELNVNALLLGDSALYLCASTLNRAGRLKNIQYFGAGTRLSVL.

This chain joins TRBV11-2 and TRBJ2-2; unclear D gene. This CDR3 is built from 13 residues. In germline, CDR1 is SGHAT, CDR2 FQNNGV. V shed 3 bases and J shed 3 bases, with 5 bases lying between them. The CDR3, as DNA: TGTGCCAGCAGCTTGACGGACACCGGGGAGCTGTTTTTT. Encoded protein: CASSLTDTGELFF.

The V call is TRBV27, the J call TRBJ2-5; a weak D match, TRBD1 (6 bases). The V end was cut by 2 bases, the J end by 9 bases, with 22 bases between. There are 16 residues in the CDR3. Germline V gene lookup returns CDR1 MNHEY and CDR2 SMNVEV (reference sequence). The CDR3 protein is CASSLMADSFSGSQYF. The CDR3 nucleotides are TGTGCCAGCAGTTTAATGGCGGACAGCTTTTCGGGGTCCCAGTACTTC.

The V call is TRBV6-5, the J call TRBJ2-3, with 7 bases fitting TRBD1. Germline V gene lookup returns CDR1 MNHEY and CDR2 SVGAGI. V was pared by 0 bases and J by 2 bases, with 2 bases of the junction left unmatched. This CDR3 comprises 15 residues. CDR3: CASSYSGQLTDTQYF. DNA of the CDR3: TGTGCCAGCAGTTACTCGGGACAGCTCACAGATACGCAGTATTTT.

This clone showed up just once. CDR3 region: CASSIRRGAYEQYF. CDR3 nucleotides: TGTGCCAGTAGTATACGGCGGGGGGCCTACGAGCAGTACTTC. The chain uses TRBV19 and TRBJ2-7; the match to TRBD2 covers 8 bases. CDR1 is LNHDA, CDR2 SQIVND, per germline (reference sequence). V lost 2 bases and J lost 2; bases outside the gene matches: 2. The CDR3 length is 14 residues.

The sample holds one count of this clone. This chain uses TRBV3-1 (or the pseudogene TRBV3-2) with TRBJ1-1, with D uncertain. CDR1 and CDR2 from the germline V gene are LGHDT and YNNKEL (reference sequence). Trimming cost V 0 bases and J 7 bases, with 15 bases left between them. CDR3 length: 15 amino acids. The CDR3 DNA sequence: TGTGCCAGCAGCCAAGAATCAGCTTGGCCGGGTGAAGCTTTCTTT. Its translation: CASSQESAWPGEAFF.

The V gene is TRBV30, the J gene TRBJ2-3; 8 nucleotides match TRBD2. Germline loops: CDR1 GTSNPN, CDR2 SVGIG (reference sequence). The CDR3 loop spans 15 amino acids. V was pared by 3 bases and J by 6 bases, with 11 bases of the junction left unmatched. The CDR3 DNA reads TGTGCCTGGAGCCAAGGACTAGCCTTTACCGATACGCAGTATTTT. This gives the protein CAWSQGLAFTDTQYF.

This clone was found a few times. The chain carries TRBV11-2 and TRBJ1-1, with TRBD1 matching over 10 bases. V lost 3 bases to trimming and J lost 0 bases; unmatched junction nucleotides: 7. The CDR3 runs to 17 residues. Germline CDR1 reads SGHAT; CDR2 reads FQNNGV. The CDR3 region has the DNA TGTGCCAGCAGCTTCCGGGACAGGGGTCACCTGAACACTGAAGCTTTCTTT. It codes for CASSFRDRGHLNTEAFF. The full variable domain, in which reference TRBV11-2 and TRBJ1-1 provide the parts outside the CDR3, is EAGVAQSPRYKIIEKRQSVAFWCNPISGHATLYWYQQILGQGPKLLIQFQNNGVVDDSQLPKDRFSAERLKGVDSTLKIQPAKLEDSAVYLCASSFRDRGHLNTEAFFGQGTRLTVV.

The gene calls are TRBV3-1 (or the pseudogene TRBV3-2) and TRBJ2-2; the D gene could be TRBD1 or TRBD2 (5 bases each). V shed 4 bases and J shed 7 bases, with 16 bases lying between them. The germline V gene has CDR1 LGHDT and CDR2 YNNKEL (reference sequence). The CDR3 sequence is 15 residues long. The CDR3 sequence is CASSPIVGVGGELFF. The CDR3 coding sequence is TGTGCCAGCAGCCCAATAGTGGGGGTCGGCGGGGAGCTGTTTTTT.

This chain joins TRBV19 and TRBJ2-7; D possibly uses TRBD1 or TRBD2 (5 bases each). The CDR3 covers 15 residues. The V end was cut by 1 base, the J end by 2 bases, with 12 bases between. Germline-derived CDR1 and CDR2 are LNHDA and SQIVND (reference sequence). For the CDR3, the DNA is TGTGCCAGTAGTATAGTGGGGACGGAAGCCTACGAGCAGTACTTC. It encodes CASSIVGTEAYEQYF.

This clone has more than one count but fewer than ten. The chain combines TRBV15 with TRBJ1-2, with 7 bases identical to TRBD1. Germline V CDR1 and CDR2: LNHNV, YYDKDF (reference sequence). Trimming removed 7 bases from V and 4 bases from J; junction bases left unmatched: 9. There are 14 residues in the CDR3. CDR3 sequence reads: CATNLDRKRYGYTF. As DNA, the CDR3 is TGTGCCACCAACTTGGACAGGAAGCGCTATGGCTACACCTTC.

The V call is TRBV11-2, the J call TRBJ2-3, with D perhaps matching TRBD1 (5 bases). The V gene lost 4 bases and the J gene lost 6 bases, with 20 bases spanning the gap. This CDR3 has 16 amino acids. Germline loops: CDR1 SGHAT, CDR2 FQNNGV. CDR3 DNA: TGTGCCAGCAGCTCAACCTCGGCAGGCAACAGGGATACGCAGTATTTT. Residues: CASSSTSAGNRDTQYF.

This clone was observed a single time. V usage is TRBV6-4 and J usage is TRBJ2-1; D gene uncertain. The ends were cut back, 5 bases at V and 0 bases at J, with 11 bases in the middle. The CDR3 length is 15 residues. The germline V gene encodes CDR1 MRHNA and CDR2 SNTAGT. The CDR3 is CASSLLHSSYNEQFF. The CDR3 DNA sequence: TGTGCCAGCAGTCTCCTCCACAGCTCCTACAATGAGCAGTTCTTC.

CDR3 in amino acids: CATAVGGAGVRYNEQFF. For the CDR3, the DNA is TGTGCCACCGCGGTGGGCGGAGCGGGAGTAAGGTACAATGAGCAGTTCTTC. V usage is TRBV27 and J usage is TRBJ2-1; 8 bases line up with TRBD2. With V trimmed by 10 bases and J by 4 bases, 18 bases remained unmatched. The CDR3 contains 17 residues. Germline V gene data show CDR1 as MNHEY and CDR2 as SMNVEV (reference sequence).

The CDR3 DNA reads as TGTGCCAGCAGCGTTGGACAGGGCGATCAGCCCCAGCATTTT. Amino acid sequence: CASSVGQGDQPQHF. The chain joins TRBV9 to TRBJ1-5; 8 bases line up with TRBD1. There are 14 residues in the CDR3. The V segment lost 2 bases and the J segment 5 bases; nucleotides outside the gene matches: 3. CDR1 SGDLS and CDR2 YYNGEE come from the germline V gene.